There are many counts of the clone carrying this T cell receptor (beta chain). Its antigen is undetermined. V lost 2 bases, J lost 6 bases, and 14 bases lay in between. The CDR3 sequence is 16 residues long. Germline CDR1 reads KGHSH; CDR2 reads LQKENI. This entry is derived from a study of T-cell memory formation after mild COVID-19. Study at large: TCR clusters showed largely donor specificity. Study-wide results and limits: Contracting CD4+ clones sat mainly in CM and EM; CD8+ in EMRA. Clones that contracted from day 15 to 85 had balanced CD4/CD8; later expanders were CD4+ biased.

TCRdb re-called the 5' RACE reads through MiXCR, storing one row per CDR3 protein. The sample includes 10,000 to 15,000 distinct CDR3 sequences, around 15% of them seen just once. The J gene is TRBJ1-6, the V gene TRBV18; no firm D call. The sample consisted of PBMCs or a T cell subset sorted from them (not recorded which). This receptor was taken from a man between 18 and 35 years old who had mild COVID-19 (a few samples of this study predate the infection). Cell type and time point are not known. CDR3 amino acids: CASSPNRVYSNSPLHF. CDR3 DNA: TGTGCCAGCTCACCAAACCGGGTCTACAGTAATTCACCCCTCCACTTT.